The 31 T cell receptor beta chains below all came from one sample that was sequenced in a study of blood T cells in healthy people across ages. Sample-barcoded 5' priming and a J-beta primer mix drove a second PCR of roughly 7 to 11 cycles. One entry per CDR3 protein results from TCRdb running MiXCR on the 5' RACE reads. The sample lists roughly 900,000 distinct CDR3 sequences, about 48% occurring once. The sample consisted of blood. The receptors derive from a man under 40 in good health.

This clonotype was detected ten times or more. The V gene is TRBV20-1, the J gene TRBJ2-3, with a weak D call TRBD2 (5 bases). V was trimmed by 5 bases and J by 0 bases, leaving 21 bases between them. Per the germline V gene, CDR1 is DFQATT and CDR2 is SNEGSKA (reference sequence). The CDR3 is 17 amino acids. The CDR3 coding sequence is TGCAGTGCTGAGGGCCTGGCGGGTGCTACTAGCACAGATACGCAGTATTTT. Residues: CSAEGLAGATSTDTQYF.

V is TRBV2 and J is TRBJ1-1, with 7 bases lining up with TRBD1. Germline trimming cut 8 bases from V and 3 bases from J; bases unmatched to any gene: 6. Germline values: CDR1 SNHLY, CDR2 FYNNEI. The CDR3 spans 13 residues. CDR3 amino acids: CASGDSLYTEAFF. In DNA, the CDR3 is TGTGCCAGCGGGGACAGTTTATACACTGAAGCTTTCTTT.

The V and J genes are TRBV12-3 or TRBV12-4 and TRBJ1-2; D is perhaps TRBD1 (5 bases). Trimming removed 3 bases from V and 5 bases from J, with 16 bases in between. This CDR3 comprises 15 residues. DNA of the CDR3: TGTGCCAGCAGTTTGGGTCAGGGTCTAAGGTATGGCTACACCTTC. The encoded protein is CASSLGQGLRYGYTF.

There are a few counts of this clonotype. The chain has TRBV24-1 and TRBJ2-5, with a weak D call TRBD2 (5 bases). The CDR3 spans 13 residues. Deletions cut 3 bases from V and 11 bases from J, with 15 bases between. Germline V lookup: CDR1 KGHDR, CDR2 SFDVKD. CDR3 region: CATSDPYMEEQYF. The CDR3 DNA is TGTGCCACCAGTGATCCATACATGGAGGAGCAGTACTTC.

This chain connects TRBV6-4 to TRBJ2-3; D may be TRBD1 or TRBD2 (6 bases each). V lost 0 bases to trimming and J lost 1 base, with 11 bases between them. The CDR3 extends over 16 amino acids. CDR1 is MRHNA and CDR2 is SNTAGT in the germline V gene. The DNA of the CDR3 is TGTGCCAGCAGTGACTCGGGGGGCCGAGGCACAGATACGCAGTATTTT. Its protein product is CASSDSGGRGTDTQYF.

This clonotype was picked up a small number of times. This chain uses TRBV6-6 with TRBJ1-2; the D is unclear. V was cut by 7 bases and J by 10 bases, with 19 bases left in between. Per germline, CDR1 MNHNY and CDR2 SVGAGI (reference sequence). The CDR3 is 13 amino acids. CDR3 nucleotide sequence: TGTGCCAGCAACGAACCCACGACGGCAGCCTACACCTTC. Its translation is CASNEPTTAAYTF.

The CDR3 coding sequence is TGTGCCAGCAGCCCACAGGGGTCCCTTACCTACGAGCAGTACTTC. Translating gives CASSPQGSLTYEQYF. The chain combines TRBV7-2 with TRBJ2-7; 7 bases align to TRBD1. The CDR3 has 15 residues. Germline V CDR1 and CDR2: SGHTA, FQGNSA. Trimming at V came to 5 bases and at J to 2 bases, leaving 9 bases not matched to a gene.

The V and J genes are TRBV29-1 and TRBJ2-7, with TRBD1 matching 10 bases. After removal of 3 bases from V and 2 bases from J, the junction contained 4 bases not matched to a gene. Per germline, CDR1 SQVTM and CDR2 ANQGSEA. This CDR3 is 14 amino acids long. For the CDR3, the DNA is TGCAGCGTTGACAATGGACAGGGGGCCTACGAGCAGTACTTC. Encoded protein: CSVDNGQGAYEQYF.

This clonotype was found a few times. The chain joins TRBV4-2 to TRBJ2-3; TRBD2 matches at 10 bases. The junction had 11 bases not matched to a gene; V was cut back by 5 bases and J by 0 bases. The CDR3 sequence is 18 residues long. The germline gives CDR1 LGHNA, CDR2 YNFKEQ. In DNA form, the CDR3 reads TGTGCCAGCAGCGTTACGGGACTAGCGTACGACAGCACAGATACGCAGTATTTT. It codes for CASSVTGLAYDSTDTQYF.

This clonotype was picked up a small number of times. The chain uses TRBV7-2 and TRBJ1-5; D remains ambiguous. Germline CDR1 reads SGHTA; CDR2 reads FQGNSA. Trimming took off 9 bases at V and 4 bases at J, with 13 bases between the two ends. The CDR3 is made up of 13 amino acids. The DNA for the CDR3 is TGTGCCAGTACCCCGGACCGGAATCAGCCCCAGCATTTT. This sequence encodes CASTPDRNQPQHF. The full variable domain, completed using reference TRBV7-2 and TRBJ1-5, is GAGVSQSPSNKVTEKGKDVELRCDPISGHTALYWYRQSLGQGLEFLIYFQGNSAPDKSGLPSDRFSAERTGGSVSTLTIQRTQQEDSAVYLCASTPDRNQPQHFGDGTRLSIL.

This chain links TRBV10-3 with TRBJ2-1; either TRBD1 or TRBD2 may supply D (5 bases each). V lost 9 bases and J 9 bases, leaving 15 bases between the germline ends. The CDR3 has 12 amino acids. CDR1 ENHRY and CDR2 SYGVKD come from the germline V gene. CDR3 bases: TGTGCCATGGGACCTGGGTCGCGTGAGCAGTTCTTC. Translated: CAMGPGSREQFF.

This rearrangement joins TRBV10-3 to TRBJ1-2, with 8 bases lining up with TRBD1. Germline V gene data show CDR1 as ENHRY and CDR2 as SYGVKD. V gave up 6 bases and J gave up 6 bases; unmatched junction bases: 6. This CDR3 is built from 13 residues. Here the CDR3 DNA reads TGTGCCATCAGCCATGGACAGGGTGATGGCTACACCTTC. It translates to CAISHGQGDGYTF.

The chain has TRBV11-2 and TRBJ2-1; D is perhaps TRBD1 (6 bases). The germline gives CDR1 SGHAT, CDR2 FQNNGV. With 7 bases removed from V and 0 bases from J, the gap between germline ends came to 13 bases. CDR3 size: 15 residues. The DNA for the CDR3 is TGTGCCAGCACCGGACAGAGAAGCTCCTACAATGAGCAGTTCTTC. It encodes CASTGQRSSYNEQFF.

As DNA, the CDR3 is TGTGCCAGCAGTTTAGGGGGGCTTTCACCAGATACGCAGTATTTT. Its protein is CASSLGGLSPDTQYF. The chain employs TRBV12-3 or TRBV12-4 and TRBJ2-3, with D maybe TRBD1 (6 bases). V was clipped by 1 base and J by 4 bases, with 12 bases between them. The CDR3 runs 15 residues.

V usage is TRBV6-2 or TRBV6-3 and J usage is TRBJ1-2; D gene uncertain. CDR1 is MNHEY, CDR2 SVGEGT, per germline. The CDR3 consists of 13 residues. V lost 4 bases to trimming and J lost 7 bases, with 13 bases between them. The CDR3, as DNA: TGTGCCAGCAGTTCGGCAGGCTATGGTGGCTACACCTTC. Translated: CASSSAGYGGYTF.

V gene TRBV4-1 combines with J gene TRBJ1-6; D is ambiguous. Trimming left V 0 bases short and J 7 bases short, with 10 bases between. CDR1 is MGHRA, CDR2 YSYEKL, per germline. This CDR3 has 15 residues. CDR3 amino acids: CASSQEVSPNSPLHF. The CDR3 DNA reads TGCGCCAGCAGCCAAGAGGTCAGCCCGAATTCACCCCTCCACTTT.

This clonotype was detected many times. This CDR3 is CASSPSSGRNEQFF. The CDR3 DNA reads as TGTGCCAGCAGCCCCTCTAGCGGGAGGAATGAGCAGTTCTTC. This sequence joins TRBV12-3 or TRBV12-4 and TRBJ2-1; 11 nucleotides line up with TRBD2. This CDR3 comprises 14 residues. V lost 6 bases and J lost 7; bases outside the gene matches: 5.

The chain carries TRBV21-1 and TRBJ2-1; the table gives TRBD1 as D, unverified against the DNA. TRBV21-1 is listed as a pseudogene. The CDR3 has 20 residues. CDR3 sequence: CASTQWCGTKNAGARNEQFF. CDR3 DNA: TGTGCCAGCACCCAATGGTGCGGGACGAAGAACGCGGGGGCAAGGAATGAGCAGTTCTTC.

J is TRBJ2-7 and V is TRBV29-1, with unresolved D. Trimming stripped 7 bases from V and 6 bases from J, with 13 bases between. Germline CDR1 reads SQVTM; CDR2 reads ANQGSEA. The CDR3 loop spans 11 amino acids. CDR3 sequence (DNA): TGCAGCGCCAGTGACACCACCGAGCAGTACTTC. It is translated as CSASDTTEQYF.

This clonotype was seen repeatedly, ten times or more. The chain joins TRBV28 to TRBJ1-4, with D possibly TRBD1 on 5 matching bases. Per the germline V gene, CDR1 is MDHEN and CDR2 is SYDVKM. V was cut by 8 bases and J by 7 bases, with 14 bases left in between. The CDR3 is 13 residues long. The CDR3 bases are TGTGCCAGCGGGGCCGAGAGGCGTGAAAAACTGTTTTTT. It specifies CASGAERREKLFF.

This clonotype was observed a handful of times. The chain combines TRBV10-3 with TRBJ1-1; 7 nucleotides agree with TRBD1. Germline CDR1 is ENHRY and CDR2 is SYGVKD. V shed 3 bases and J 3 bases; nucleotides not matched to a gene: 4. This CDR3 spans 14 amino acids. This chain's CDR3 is CAISDKQGHTEAFF. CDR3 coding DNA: TGTGCCATCAGTGACAAACAGGGGCACACTGAAGCTTTCTTT.

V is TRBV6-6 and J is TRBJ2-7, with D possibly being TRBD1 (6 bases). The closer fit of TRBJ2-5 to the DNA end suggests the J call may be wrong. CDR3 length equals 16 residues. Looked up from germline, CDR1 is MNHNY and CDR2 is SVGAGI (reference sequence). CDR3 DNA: TGTGCCAGCAGTTACTCGAGCCAACAGGGCCGGGGGACCCAGTACTTC. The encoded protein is CASSYSSQQGRGTQYF.

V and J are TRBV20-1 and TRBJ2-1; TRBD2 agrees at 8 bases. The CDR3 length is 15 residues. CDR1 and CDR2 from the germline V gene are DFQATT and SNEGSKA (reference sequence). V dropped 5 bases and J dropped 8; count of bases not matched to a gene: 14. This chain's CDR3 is CSAYNPGGGSHEQFF. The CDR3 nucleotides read TGCAGTGCTTATAATCCCGGCGGGGGGTCCCATGAGCAGTTCTTC.

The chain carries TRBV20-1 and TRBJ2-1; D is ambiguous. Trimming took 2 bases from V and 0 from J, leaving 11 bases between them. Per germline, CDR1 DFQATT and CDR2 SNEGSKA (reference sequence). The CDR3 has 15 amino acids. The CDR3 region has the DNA TGCAGTGCTAGATGGCAGCTCCGCTCCTACAATGAGCAGTTCTTC. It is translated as CSARWQLRSYNEQFF.

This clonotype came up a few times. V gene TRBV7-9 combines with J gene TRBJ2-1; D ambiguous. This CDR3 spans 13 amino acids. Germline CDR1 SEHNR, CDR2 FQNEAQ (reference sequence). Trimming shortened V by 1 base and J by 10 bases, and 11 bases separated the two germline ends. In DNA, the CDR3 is TGTGCCAGCAGCTTAGAGGGCTGGGAAGAGCAGTTCTTC. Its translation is CASSLEGWEEQFF.

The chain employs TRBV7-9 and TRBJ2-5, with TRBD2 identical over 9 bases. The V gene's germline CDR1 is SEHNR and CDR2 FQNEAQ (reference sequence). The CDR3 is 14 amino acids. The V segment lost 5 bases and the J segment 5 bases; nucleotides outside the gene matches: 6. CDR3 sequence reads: CASSRSSGGETQYF. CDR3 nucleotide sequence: TGTGCCAGCAGCCGTAGCAGCGGGGGGGAGACCCAGTACTTC.

CDR3 amino acids: CSAREAAGSAGQPQHF. The CDR3 DNA sequence: TGCAGTGCTAGAGAGGCTGCAGGGAGCGCGGGTCAGCCCCAGCATTTT. The chain uses TRBV20-1 and TRBJ1-5, with D possibly being TRBD1 (5 bases). V lost 0 bases, J lost 6 bases, and 18 bases lay in between. The CDR3 sequence is 16 residues long. CDR1 is DFQATT, CDR2 SNEGSKA, per germline (reference sequence).

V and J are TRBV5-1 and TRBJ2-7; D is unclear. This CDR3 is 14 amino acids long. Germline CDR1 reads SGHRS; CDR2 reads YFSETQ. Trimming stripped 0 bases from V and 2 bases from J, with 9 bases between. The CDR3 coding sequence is TGCGCCAGCAGCTTGGAGGGCGCTACCTACGAGCAGTACTTC. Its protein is CASSLEGATYEQYF.

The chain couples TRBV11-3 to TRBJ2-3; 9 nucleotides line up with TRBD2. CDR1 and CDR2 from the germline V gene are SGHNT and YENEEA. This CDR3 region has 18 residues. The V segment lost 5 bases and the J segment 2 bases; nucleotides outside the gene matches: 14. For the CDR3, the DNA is TGTGCCAGCAGCACCCAGCTGCTAGCGGGGTACGACACAGATACGCAGTATTTT. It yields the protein CASSTQLLAGYDTDTQYF.

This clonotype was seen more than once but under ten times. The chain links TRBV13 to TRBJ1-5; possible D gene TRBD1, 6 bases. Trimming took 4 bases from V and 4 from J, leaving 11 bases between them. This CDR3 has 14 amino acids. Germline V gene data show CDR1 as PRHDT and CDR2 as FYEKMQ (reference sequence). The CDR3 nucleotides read TGTGCCAGCAGCTCCAAACAGGGTAATCAGCCCCAGCATTTT. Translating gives CASSSKQGNQPQHF.

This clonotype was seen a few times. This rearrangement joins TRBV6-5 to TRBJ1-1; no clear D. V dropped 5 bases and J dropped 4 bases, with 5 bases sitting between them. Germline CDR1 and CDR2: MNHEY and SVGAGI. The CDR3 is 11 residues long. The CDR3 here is CASSGPTEAFF. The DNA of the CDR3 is TGTGCCAGCAGTGGGCCCACTGAAGCTTTCTTT.